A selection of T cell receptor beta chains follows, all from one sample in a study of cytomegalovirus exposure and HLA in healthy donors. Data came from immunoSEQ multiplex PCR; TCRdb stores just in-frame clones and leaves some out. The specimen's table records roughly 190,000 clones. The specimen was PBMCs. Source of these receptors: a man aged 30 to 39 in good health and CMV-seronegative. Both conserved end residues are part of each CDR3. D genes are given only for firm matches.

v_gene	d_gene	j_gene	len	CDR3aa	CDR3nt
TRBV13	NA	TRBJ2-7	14	CASSLGTLDYEQYF	TGTGCCAGCAGCCTCGGGACTTTAGACTACGAGCAGTACTTC
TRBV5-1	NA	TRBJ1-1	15	CASSPRPALNTEAFF	TGCGCCAGCAGCCCCAGGCCGGCCCTGAACACTGAAGCTTTCTTT
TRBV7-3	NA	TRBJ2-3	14	CASSPSGPTDTQYF	TGTGCCAGCAGCCCGAGTGGGCCCACAGATACGCAGTATTTT
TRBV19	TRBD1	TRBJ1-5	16	CASSSVGGANNQPQHF	TGTGCCAGTAGCTCTGTAGGGGGCGCGAACAATCAGCCCCAGCATTTT
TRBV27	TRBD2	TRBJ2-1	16	CASKSLGRGSYNEQFF	TGTGCCAGCAAATCCTTAGGGCGGGGGTCCTACAATGAGCAGTTCTTC
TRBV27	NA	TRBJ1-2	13	CASSLNRAHGYTF	TGTGCCAGCAGTCTCAACAGGGCCCATGGCTACACCTTC
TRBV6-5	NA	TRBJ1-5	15	CASSTLAGRAQPQHF	TGTGCCAGCAGTACCCTTGCAGGGAGGGCCCAGCCCCAGCATTTT
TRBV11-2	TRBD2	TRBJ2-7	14	CASSSGLAGYEQYF	TGTGCCAGCAGCTCCGGACTAGCGGGATACGAGCAGTACTTC
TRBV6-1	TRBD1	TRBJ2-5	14	CASSQTGGQETQYF	TGTGCCAGCAGCCAGACAGGGGGGCAAGAGACCCAGTACTTC
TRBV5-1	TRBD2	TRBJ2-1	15	CASSFQASGSNEQFF	TGCGCCAGCAGCTTCCAGGCTAGCGGGAGCAATGAGCAGTTCTTC
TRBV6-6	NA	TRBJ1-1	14	CASSYGELNTEAFF	TGTGCCAGCAGTTACGGGGAGCTGAACACTGAAGCTTTCTTT